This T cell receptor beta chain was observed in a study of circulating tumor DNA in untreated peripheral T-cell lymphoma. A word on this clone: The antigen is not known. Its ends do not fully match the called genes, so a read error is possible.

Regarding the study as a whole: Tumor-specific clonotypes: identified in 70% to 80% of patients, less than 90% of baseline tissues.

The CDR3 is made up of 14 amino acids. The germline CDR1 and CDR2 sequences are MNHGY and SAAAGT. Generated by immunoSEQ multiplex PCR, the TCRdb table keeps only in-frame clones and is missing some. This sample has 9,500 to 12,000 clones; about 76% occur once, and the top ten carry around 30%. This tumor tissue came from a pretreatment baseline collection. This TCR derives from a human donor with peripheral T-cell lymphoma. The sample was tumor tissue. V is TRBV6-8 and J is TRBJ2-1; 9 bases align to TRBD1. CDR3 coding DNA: TGTACCAGCAAGCCGGGACAGGGTTACAATGAGCAGTTCTTC. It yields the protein CTSKPGQGYNEQFF.